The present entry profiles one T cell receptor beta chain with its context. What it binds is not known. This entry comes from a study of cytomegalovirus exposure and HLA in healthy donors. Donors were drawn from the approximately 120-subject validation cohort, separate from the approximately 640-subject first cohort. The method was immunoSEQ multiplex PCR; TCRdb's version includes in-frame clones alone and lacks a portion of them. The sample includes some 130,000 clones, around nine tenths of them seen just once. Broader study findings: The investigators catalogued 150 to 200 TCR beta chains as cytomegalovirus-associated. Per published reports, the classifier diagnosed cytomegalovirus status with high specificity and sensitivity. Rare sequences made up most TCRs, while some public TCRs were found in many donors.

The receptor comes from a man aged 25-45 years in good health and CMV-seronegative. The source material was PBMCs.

The CDR3 DNA is TGTGCCAGCACCCGTAGCGGGAGCACAGATACGCAGTATTTT. Protein product: CASTRSGSTDTQYF. The chain uses TRBV6-5 and TRBJ2-3, with 7 bases matching TRBD2. Per the germline V gene, CDR1 is MNHEY and CDR2 is SVGAGI. Trimming took 7 bases from V and 0 from J; bases not matched to a gene: 4. The CDR3 is 14 amino acids.